This TCR beta chain was observed in a study of naive and memory T cell subsets. Overall study results and limits: A few larger clonotypes appeared in naive repertoires, especially CD8, possibly memory cells re-expressing CD45RA. Over 90% of naive TCR sequences appeared only once after error correction, unlike memory subsets.

After the first PCR, alpha and beta chain libraries were processed separately. After CD4 positive bead selection, the CD4-negative fraction gave CD8 T cells. The CDR3 is made up of 12 amino acids. A word on this clonotype: Its antigen is unknown.

The beta constant-region primer was an equimolar mix of two oligonucleotides covering TRBC1 and TRBC2. Ligated cDNA was amplified by four rounds of PCR with nested alpha and beta constant-region primers and SP2. TCRdb itself ran the UMI-ligation and nested PCR reads through MiXCR, one entry per CDR3 protein. The sample lists about 90,000 distinct CDR3 sequences, about 11% occurring once. This TCR was sampled from a human donor in good health. The sample taken for sequencing was naive CD4+ T cells from blood. This chain connects TRBV21-1 to TRBJ1-1. TRBV21-1 is flagged as a pseudogene. CDR3 bases: TGTGCCAGCAGCAAGGTCCTCACTGAAGCTTTCTTT. This gives the protein CASSKVLTEAFF.